A single sample gave rise to the 15 T cell receptor beta chains below, sequenced in a study of cytomegalovirus exposure and HLA in healthy donors. Use of 60 Vbeta and 13 Jbeta primers characterized the PCR. The method was immunoSEQ multiplex PCR; TCRdb's version includes in-frame clones alone and lacks a portion of them. The profile shows some 90,000 clones, roughly 80% of them singletons. Sequencing was done on a sample of PBMCs. All receptors come from a man over 45 in good health and CMV-seropositive.

V and J are TRBV2 and TRBJ1-2; maybe TRBD1 (5 bases). CDR3 length: 13 amino acids. V gave up 4 bases and J gave up 6 bases, with 12 bases separating them. Germline V gives CDR1 SNHLY, CDR2 FYNNEI. The CDR3 sequence is CASSGGGKNGYTF. The DNA for the CDR3 is TGTGCCAGCAGTGGTGGGGGGAAGAATGGCTACACCTTC.

The J gene is TRBJ1-5, the V gene TRBV6-1, with 7 nucleotides matching TRBD1. V lost 3 bases and J lost 6; bases outside the gene matches: 5. Looked up from germline, CDR1 is MNHNS and CDR2 is SASEGT. This CDR3 region has 14 residues. The CDR3 sequence is CASSDPDRAQPQHF. DNA of the CDR3: TGTGCCAGCAGTGACCCCGACAGGGCTCAGCCCCAGCATTTT.

This chain connects TRBV2 to TRBJ1-1, with 9 bases that match TRBD1. CDR1 and CDR2 from the germline V gene are SNHLY and FYNNEI. The junction had 0 bases not matched to a gene; V was cut back by 1 base and J by 6 bases. The CDR3 contains 13 residues. The CDR3 reads CASSEGQGAEAFF. The CDR3, as DNA: TGTGCCAGCAGTGAAGGACAGGGGGCTGAAGCTTTCTTT.

The J gene is TRBJ1-1, the V gene TRBV2, with 7 positions matching TRBD1. V was clipped by 7 bases and J by 3 bases; unmatched bases: 14. Germline CDR1 and CDR2: SNHLY and FYNNEI. The CDR3 runs to 16 residues. CDR3 loop: CASKGAALSTDTEAFF. DNA of the CDR3: TGTGCCAGCAAGGGGGCAGCGCTATCGACTGACACTGAAGCTTTCTTT.

This clone turned up a few times. This chain connects TRBV15 to TRBJ2-5; 7 nucleotides agree with TRBD2. This CDR3 is built from 16 residues. The germline V gene encodes CDR1 LNHNV and CDR2 YYDKDF (reference sequence). V lost 0 bases, J lost 1 base, and 5 bases stayed unmatched. The CDR3 bases are TGTGCCACCAGCAGAGATCTCGGGGGGTGCCAAGAGACCCAGTACTTC. As protein: CATSRDLGGCQETQYF.

J is TRBJ2-3 and V is TRBV10-3; TRBD2 agrees at 9 bases. Germline V gives CDR1 ENHRY, CDR2 SYGVKD. V dropped 4 bases and J dropped 4; count of bases not matched to a gene: 12. CDR3 length: 17 amino acids. CDR3 DNA sequence: TGTGCCATCAGTGCGCCGCGGGAGGGAGGGGTGCCAGATACGCAGTATTTT. Encoded protein: CAISAPREGGVPDTQYF.

This rearrangement joins TRBV7-2 to TRBJ2-1; 9 bases agree with TRBD1. The CDR3 contains 12 residues. V lost 5 bases, J lost 15 bases, and 8 bases stayed unmatched. Germline CDR1 is SGHTA and CDR2 is FQGNSA. The CDR3 region is CASSLGQGMRFF. The CDR3 DNA follows: TGTGCCAGCAGCCTGGGACAGGGCATGCGGTTCTTC.

This clone was detected many times. The genes are TRBV30 and TRBJ1-3; D is undetermined. The germline V gene has CDR1 GTSNPN and CDR2 SVGIG (reference sequence). The CDR3 is made up of 17 amino acids. V lost 0 bases and J 4 bases, leaving 19 bases between the germline ends. In nucleotides, the CDR3 is TGTGCCTGGAGTGTACTAGGTTCTCGAGGGCAAGGAAACACCATATATTTT. This encodes CAWSVLGSRGQGNTIYF. The full variable domain, its missing parts supplied by reference TRBV30 and TRBJ1-3, is SQTIHQWPATLVQPVGSPLSLECTVEGTSNPNLYWYRQAAGRGLQLLFYSVGIGQISSEVPQNLSASRPQDRQFILSSKKLLLSDSGFYLCAWSVLGSRGQGNTIYFGEGSWLTVV.

This clone occurred once. The chain has TRBV10-3 and TRBJ2-5; a possible D gene is TRBD1 (5 bases). CDR3 size: 12 residues. Germline V gene sequence: CDR1 ENHRY, CDR2 SYGVKD. The germline V and J ends were trimmed by 3 bases and 5 bases, with 7 bases remaining between them. Written as DNA, the CDR3 is TGTGCCATCAGTGAAGGGGTTGAGACCCAGTACTTC. This encodes CAISEGVETQYF.

V is TRBV7-9 and J is TRBJ2-7; 7 bases line up with TRBD1. CDR1 is SEHNR and CDR2 is FQNEAQ in the germline V gene (reference sequence). The V gene end was trimmed by 5 bases and the J gene end by 0 bases; junction bases not matched to a gene: 4. The CDR3 extends over 14 amino acids. The CDR3 sequence is CASSPTGISYEQYF. CDR3 in DNA: TGTGCCAGCAGCCCGACAGGGATCTCCTACGAGCAGTACTTC.

This clone was observed a single time. This rearrangement joins TRBV25-1 to TRBJ1-3; D perhaps matches TRBD1 (6 bases). Germline V gene data show CDR1 as MGHDK and CDR2 as SYGVNS. Deletions cut 5 bases from V and 2 bases from J, with 7 bases between. The CDR3 is 13 residues long. The chain's CDR3 is CASSKGAGNTIYF. In DNA, the CDR3 is TGTGCCAGCAGTAAGGGGGCTGGAAACACCATATATTTT.

V usage is TRBV10-3 and J usage is TRBJ2-2; 7 bases match TRBD2. This CDR3 region has 15 residues. The germline gives CDR1 ENHRY, CDR2 SYGVKD. The J segment lost 2 bases and the V segment lost 2 bases, leaving 2 bases of the junction unmatched. The CDR3 here is CAISEPGLNTGELFF. The CDR3, as DNA: TGTGCCATCAGTGAGCCGGGACTAAACACCGGGGAGCTGTTTTTT.

The V call is TRBV5-4, the J call TRBJ2-1; D perhaps matches TRBD2 (5 bases). Germline V CDR1 and CDR2: SGHNT, YYREEE (reference sequence). CDR3 size: 16 residues. Trimming pared 0 bases from V and 0 bases from J, leaving 10 bases between. The CDR3 bases are TGTGCCAGCAGCTTGGAGGCGGGCCTCTCCTACAATGAGCAGTTCTTC. Its protein product is CASSLEAGLSYNEQFF.

The V call is TRBV14, the J call TRBJ2-7; the match to TRBD2 covers 10 bases. Germline V gene data show CDR1 as SGHDN and CDR2 as FVKESK. This CDR3 comprises 15 residues. V gave up 3 bases and J gave up 0 bases; unmatched junction bases: 2. CDR3 amino acids: CASSHTSGISYEQYF. The CDR3, as DNA: TGTGCCAGCAGCCATACTAGCGGGATCTCCTACGAGCAGTACTTC.

About this clone: Compared with germline, one end of the junction differs, possibly owing to a read error. The V call is TRBV5-5, the J call TRBJ2-6, with D maybe TRBD1 (5 bases). Looked up from germline, CDR1 is SGHKS and CDR2 is YYEKEE (reference sequence). The length of the CDR3 is 16 residues. The CDR3 nucleotides are TGTGCCAGCAGCTTGGAAGCGCCTCCTGGGGCCAACGGCCTGACTTTC. Translation: CASSLEAPPGANGLTF. Complete variable domain (other parts from reference TRBV5-5 and TRBJ2-6): DAGVTQSPTHLIKTRGQQVTLRCSPISGHKSVSWYQQVLGQGPQFIFQYYEKEERGRGNFPDRFSARQFPNYSSELNVNALLLGDSALYLCASSLEAPPGANGLTFGAGSRLTVL.